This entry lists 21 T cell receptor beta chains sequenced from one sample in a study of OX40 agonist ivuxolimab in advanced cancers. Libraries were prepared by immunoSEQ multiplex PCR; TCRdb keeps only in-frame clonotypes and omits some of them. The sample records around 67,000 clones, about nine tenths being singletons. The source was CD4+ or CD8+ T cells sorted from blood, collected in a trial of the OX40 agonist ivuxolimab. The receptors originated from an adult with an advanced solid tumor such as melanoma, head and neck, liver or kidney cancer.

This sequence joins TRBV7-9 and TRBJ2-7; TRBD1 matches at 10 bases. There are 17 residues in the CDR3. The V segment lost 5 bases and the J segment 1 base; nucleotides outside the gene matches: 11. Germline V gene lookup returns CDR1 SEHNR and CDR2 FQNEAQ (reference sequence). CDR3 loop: CASSPRGGQGVSYEQYF. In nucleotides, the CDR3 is TGTGCCAGCAGCCCGAGGGGCGGACAGGGGGTATCCTACGAGCAGTACTTC.

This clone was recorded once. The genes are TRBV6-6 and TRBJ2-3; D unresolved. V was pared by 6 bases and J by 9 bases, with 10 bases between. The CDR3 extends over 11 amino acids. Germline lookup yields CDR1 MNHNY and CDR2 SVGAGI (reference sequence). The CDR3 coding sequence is TGTGCCAGCAGGGAACCTTGGACGCAGTATTTT. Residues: CASREPWTQYF.

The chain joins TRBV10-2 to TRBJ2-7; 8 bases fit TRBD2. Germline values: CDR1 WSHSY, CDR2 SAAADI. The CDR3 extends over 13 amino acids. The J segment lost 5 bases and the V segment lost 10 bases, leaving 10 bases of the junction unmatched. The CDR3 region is CATQREPVNEQYF. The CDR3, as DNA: TGCGCCACCCAGCGGGAGCCGGTAAACGAGCAGTACTTC.

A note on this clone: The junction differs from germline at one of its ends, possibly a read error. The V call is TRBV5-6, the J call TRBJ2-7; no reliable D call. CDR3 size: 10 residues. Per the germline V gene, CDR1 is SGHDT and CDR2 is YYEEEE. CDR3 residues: CASSLLELDF. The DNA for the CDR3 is TGTGCCAGCAGCTTGCTGGAGCTGGACTTC.

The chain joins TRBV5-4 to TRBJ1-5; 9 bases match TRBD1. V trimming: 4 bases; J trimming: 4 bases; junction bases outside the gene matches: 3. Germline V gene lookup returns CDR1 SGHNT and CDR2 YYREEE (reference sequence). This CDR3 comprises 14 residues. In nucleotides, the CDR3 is TGTGCCAGCAGCCGGGACAGGGAGAATCAGCCCCAGCATTTT. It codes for CASSRDRENQPQHF.

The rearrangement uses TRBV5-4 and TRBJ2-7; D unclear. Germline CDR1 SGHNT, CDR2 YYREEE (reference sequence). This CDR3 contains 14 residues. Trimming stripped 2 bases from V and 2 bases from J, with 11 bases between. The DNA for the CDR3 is TGTGCCAGCAGCTTAACAAGCCAGCCCTACGAGCAGTACTTC. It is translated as CASSLTSQPYEQYF.

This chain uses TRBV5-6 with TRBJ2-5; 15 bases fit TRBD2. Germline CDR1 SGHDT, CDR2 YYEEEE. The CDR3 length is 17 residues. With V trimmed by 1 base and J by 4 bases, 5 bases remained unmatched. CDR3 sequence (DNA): TGTGCCAGCAGCTTGAGGACTAGCGGGAGGGTAGGAGAGACCCAGTACTTC. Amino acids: CASSLRTSGRVGETQYF.

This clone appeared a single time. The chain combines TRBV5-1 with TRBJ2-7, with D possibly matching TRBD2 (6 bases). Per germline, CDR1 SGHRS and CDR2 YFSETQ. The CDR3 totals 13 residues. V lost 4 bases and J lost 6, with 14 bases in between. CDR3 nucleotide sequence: TGCGCCAGCAGCACGGGAGACGGTCTCGAGCAGTACTTC. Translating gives CASSTGDGLEQYF.

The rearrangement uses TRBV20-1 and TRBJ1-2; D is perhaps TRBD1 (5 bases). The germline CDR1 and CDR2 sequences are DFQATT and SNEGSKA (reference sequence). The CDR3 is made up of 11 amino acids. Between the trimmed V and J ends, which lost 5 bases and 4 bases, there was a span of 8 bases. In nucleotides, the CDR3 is TGCAGTGCTCCGGGGACCTATGGCTACACCTTC. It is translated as CSAPGTYGYTF.

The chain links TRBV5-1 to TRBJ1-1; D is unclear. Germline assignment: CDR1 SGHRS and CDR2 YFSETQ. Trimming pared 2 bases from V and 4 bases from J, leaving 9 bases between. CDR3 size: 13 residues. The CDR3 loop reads CASSLGGSTEAFF. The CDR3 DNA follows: TGCGCCAGCAGCTTAGGTGGAAGCACTGAAGCTTTCTTT.

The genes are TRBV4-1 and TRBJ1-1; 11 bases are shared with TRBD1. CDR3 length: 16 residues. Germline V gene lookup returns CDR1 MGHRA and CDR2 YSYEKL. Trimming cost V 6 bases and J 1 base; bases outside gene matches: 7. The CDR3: CASRRGQGAANTEAFF. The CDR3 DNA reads TGCGCCAGCAGACGAGGACAGGGGGCAGCGAACACTGAAGCTTTCTTT.

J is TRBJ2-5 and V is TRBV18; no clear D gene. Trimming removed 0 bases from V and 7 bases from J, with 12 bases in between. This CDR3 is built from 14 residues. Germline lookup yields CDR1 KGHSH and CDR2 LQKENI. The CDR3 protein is CASSPPTAPGTQYF. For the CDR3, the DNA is TGTGCCAGCTCACCACCCACCGCGCCGGGGACCCAGTACTTC.

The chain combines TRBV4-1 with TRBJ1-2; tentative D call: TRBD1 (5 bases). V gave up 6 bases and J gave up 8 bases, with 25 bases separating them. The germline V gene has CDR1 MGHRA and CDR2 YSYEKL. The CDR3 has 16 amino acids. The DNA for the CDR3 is TGCGCCAGCAGGGACCTAGGGAGGGGCTTAGAAGGAGGCTACACCTTC. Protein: CASRDLGRGLEGGYTF.

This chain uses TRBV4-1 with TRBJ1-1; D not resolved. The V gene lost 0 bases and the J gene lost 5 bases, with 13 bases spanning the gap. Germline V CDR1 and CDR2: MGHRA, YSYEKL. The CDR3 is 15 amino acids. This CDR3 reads CASSQDPGRPTEAFF. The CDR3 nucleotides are TGCGCCAGCAGCCAAGACCCCGGGCGGCCGACTGAAGCTTTCTTT.

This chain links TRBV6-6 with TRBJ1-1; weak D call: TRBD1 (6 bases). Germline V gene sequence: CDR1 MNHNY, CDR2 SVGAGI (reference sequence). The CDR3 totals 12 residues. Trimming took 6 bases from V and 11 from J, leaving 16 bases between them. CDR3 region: CASRDSALNAFF. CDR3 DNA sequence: TGTGCCAGCAGGGACAGCGCCCTGAACGCTTTCTTT.

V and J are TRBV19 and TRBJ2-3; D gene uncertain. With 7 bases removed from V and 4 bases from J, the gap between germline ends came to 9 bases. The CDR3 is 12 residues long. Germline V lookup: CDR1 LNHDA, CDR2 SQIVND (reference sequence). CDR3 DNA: TGTGCCAGTATCGGATCGGCAGATACGCAGTATTTT. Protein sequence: CASIGSADTQYF.

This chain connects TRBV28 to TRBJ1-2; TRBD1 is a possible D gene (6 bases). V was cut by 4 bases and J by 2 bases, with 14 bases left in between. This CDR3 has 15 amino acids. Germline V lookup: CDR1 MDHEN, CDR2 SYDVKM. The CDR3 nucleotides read TGTGCCAGCAGTTCCCTACAGGGCCCAAACTATGGCTACACCTTC. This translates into CASSSLQGPNYGYTF.

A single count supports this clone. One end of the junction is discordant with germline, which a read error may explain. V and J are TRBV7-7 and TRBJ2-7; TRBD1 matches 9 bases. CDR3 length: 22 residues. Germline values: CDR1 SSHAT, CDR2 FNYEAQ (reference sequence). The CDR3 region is CASSLILQGTGFPIFYSYEQYF. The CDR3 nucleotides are TGTGCTAGCAGCTTAATTTTGCAGGGGACAGGGTTTCCCATTTTCTACTCCTACGAGCAGTACTTC.

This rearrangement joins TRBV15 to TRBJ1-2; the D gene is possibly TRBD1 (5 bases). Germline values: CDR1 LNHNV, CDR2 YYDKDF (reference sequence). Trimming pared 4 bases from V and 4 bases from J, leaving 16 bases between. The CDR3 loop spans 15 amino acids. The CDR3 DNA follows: TGTGCCACCAGCACCTTGGCAGGGTCTGGCTATGGCTACACCTTC. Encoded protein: CATSTLAGSGYGYTF.

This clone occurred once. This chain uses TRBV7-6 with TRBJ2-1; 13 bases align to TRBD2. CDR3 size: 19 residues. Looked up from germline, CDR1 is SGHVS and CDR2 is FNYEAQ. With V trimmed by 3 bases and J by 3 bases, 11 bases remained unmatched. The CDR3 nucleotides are TGTGCCAGCAGCTTCCAACTAGCGGGGGGGCCTTTGGGCTACAATGAGCAGTTCTTC. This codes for CASSFQLAGGPLGYNEQFF.

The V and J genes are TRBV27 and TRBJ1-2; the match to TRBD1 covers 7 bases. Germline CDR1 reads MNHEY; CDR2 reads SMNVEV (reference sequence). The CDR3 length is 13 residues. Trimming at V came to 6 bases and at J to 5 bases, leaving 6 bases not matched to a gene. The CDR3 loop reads CASSPGQNYGYTF. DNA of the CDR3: TGTGCCAGCAGCCCGGGACAGAATTATGGCTACACCTTC.